This TCR beta chain was profiled in a study of T cell responses to AZD1222 COVID-19 vaccine. In the case of this clone: The antigen remains unidentified.

Measured with immunoSEQ multiplex PCR; TCRdb has only the in-frame clones, and not every one. The repertoire consists of some 110,000 clones, with roughly nine tenths occurring once and the leading ten covering 44%. Study observations and caveats: Spike-specific TCR breadth and depth both grew after two AZD1222 doses. Spike was spanned by vaccine-associated CD4 TCRs, with dominance at 160-218 and 743-854. Donors skewed white British and female; clonal diversity was possibly underestimated.

Germline V gives CDR1 SGHDT, CDR2 YYEEEE. The V and J ends lost 2 bases and 8 bases respectively, with 13 bases between them. CDR3 size: 14 residues. The sequencing used peripheral blood, collected 28 days after the second AZD1222 dose. The sequence was collected from an adult who received the AZD1222 COVID-19 vaccine. V is TRBV5-6 and J is TRBJ1-4; D uncertain. CDR3 loop: CASSFGPGPEKLFF. The DNA for the CDR3 is TGTGCCAGCAGCTTCGGACCCGGTCCGGAAAAACTGTTTTTT.